This paragraph covers one T cell receptor (beta chain) sequence. Seattle's enrolled individuals joined amid active infection and were then monitored longitudinally. The sample belongs to a study of blood T cell repertoires in COVID-19. Study summary: PBMCs, B-cell-depleted T cells, or T cells were the source of the cDNA or gDNA that made up the material.

This CDR3 spans 13 amino acids. V was pared by 3 bases and J by 5 bases, with 13 bases between. CDR1 is SQVTM and CDR2 is ANQGSEA in the germline V gene. Here immunoSEQ multiplex PCR was the method, and the copy in TCRdb shows in-frame clones only, minus some. Seen here are tens of thousands of clones, more than 80% observed once, and the top ten hold 2.7%. This sequence was found in a man aged 50-60 years with COVID-19, enrolled during active disease. This chain uses TRBV29-1 with TRBJ1-2; no definite D call. Input material: peripheral blood. For the CDR3, the DNA is TGCAGCGTTGATTCCCACAAGACTTATGGCTACACCTTC. It is translated as CSVDSHKTYGYTF.